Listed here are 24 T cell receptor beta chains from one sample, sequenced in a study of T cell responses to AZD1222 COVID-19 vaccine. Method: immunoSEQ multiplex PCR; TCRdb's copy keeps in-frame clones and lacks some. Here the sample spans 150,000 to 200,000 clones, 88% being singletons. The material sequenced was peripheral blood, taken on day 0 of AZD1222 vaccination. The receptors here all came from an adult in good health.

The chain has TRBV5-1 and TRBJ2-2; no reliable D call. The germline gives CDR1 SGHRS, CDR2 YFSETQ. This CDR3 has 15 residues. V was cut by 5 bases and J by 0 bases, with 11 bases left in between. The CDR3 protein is CASSARVANTGELFF. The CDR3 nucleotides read TGCGCCAGCAGTGCAAGGGTCGCGAACACCGGGGAGCTGTTTTTT.

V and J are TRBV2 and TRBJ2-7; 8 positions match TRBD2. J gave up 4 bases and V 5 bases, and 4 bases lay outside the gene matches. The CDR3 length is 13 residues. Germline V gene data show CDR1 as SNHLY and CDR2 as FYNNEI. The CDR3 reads CASSTAGGYEQYF. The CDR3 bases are TGTGCCAGCAGTACGGCGGGGGGATACGAGCAGTACTTC.

The CDR3 nucleotides are TGTGCCAGCAGCAAAGGGACTAGCGGGGGGACGATGGCAGAGACCCAGTACTTC. Translating gives CASSKGTSGGTMAETQYF. The chain employs TRBV14 and TRBJ2-5; 15 nucleotides agree with TRBD2. From germline, CDR1 is SGHDN and CDR2 FVKESK. Trimming took 5 bases from V and 4 from J; bases not matched to a gene: 11. The CDR3 has 18 residues.

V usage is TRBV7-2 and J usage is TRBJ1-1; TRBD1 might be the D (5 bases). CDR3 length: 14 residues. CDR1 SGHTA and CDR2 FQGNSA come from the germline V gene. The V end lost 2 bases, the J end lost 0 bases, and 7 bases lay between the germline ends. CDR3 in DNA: TGTGCCAGCAGCTTACAGGGCTTGAACACTGAAGCTTTCTTT. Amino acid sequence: CASSLQGLNTEAFF. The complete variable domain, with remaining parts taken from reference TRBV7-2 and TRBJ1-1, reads GAGVSQSPSNKVTEKGKDVELRCDPISGHTALYWYRQSLGQGLEFLIYFQGNSAPDKSGLPSDRFSAERTGGSVSTLTIQRTQQEDSAVYLCASSLQGLNTEAFFGQGTRLTVV.

In nucleotides, the CDR3 is TGTGCCAGCAGATTTGACAGATACGTCGGGAGCTACACCTTC. It is translated as CASRFDRYVGSYTF. This chain joins TRBV27 and TRBJ1-2; the D gene is possibly TRBD1 (5 bases). Trimming removed 6 bases from V and 9 bases from J, with 20 bases in between. CDR3 size: 14 residues. Germline-derived CDR1 and CDR2 are MNHEY and SMNVEV (reference sequence).

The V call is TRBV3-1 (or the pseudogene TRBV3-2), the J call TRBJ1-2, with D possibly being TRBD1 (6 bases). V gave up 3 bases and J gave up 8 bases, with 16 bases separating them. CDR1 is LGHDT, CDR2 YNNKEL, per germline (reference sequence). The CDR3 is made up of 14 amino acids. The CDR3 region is CASSQPQGLKGYTF. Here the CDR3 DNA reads TGTGCCAGCAGCCAGCCACAGGGTCTCAAGGGCTACACCTTC.

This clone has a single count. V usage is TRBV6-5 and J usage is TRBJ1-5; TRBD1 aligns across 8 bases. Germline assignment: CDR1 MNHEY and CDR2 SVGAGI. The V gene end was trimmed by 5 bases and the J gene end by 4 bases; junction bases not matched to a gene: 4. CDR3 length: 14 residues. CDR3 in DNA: TGTGCCAGCAGTCCGGACAGGGTAAATCAGCCCCAGCATTTT. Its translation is CASSPDRVNQPQHF.

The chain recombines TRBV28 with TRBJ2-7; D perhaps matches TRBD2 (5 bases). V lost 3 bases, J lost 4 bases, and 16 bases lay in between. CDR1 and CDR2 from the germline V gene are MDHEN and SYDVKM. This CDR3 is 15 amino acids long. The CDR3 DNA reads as TGTGCCAGCAGTTTTCGAGGAGAGGAGGTGTACGAGCAGTACTTC. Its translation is CASSFRGEEVYEQYF.

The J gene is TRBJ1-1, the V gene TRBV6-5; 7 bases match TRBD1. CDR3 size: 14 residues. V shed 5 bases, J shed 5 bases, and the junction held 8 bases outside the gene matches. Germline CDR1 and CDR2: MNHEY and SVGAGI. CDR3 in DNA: TGTGCCAGCAGTCAATACAGGGGACAGACTGAAGCTTTCTTT. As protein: CASSQYRGQTEAFF.

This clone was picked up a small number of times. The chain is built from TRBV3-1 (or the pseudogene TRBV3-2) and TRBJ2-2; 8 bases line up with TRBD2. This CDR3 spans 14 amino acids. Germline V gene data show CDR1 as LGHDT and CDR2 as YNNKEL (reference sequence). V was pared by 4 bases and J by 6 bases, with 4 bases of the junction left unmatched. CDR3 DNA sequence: TGTGCCAGCAGCCGGCTAGCGGGTGCCGGGGAGCTGTTTTTT. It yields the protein CASSRLAGAGELFF.

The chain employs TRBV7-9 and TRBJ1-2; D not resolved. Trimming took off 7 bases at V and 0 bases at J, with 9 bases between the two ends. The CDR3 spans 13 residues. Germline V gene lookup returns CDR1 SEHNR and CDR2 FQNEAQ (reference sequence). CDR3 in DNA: TGTGCCAGCATTTCTCAGTCTAACTATGGCTACACCTTC. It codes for CASISQSNYGYTF. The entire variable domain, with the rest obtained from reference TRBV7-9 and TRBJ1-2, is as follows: DTGVSQNPRHKITKRGQNVTFRCDPISEHNRLYWYRQTLGQGPEFLTYFQNEAQLEKSRLLSDRFSAERPKGSFSTLEIQRTEQGDSAMYLCASISQSNYGYTFGSGTRLTVV.

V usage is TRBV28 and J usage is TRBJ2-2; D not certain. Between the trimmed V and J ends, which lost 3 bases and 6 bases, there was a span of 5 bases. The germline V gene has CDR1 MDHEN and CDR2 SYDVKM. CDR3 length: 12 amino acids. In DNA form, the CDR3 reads TGTGCCAGCAGTTTCCGGTCCGGGGAGCTGTTTTTT. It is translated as CASSFRSGELFF.

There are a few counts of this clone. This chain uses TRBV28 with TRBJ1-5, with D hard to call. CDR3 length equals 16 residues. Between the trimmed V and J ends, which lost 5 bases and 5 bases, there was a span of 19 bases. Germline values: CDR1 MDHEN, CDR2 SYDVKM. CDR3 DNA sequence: TGTGCCAGCAGTCGACCCGGGTCTGAATCCCATCAGCCCCAGCATTTT. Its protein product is CASSRPGSESHQPQHF. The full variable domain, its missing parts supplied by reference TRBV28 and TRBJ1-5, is DVKVTQSSRYLVKRTGEKVFLECVQDMDHENMFWYRQDPGLGLRLIYFSYDVKMKEKGDIPEGYSVSREKKERFSLILESASTNQTSMYLCASSRPGSESHQPQHFGDGTRLSIL.

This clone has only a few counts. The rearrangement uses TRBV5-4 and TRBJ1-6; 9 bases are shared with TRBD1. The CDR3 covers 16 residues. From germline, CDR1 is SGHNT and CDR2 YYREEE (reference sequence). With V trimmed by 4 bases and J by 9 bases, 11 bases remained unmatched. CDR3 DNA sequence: TGTGCCAGCAGCCACACCGGGACAGGGAGGATTTCACCCCTCCACTTT. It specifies CASSHTGTGRISPLHF. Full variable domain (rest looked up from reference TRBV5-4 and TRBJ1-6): ETGVTQSPTHLIKTRGQQVTLRCSSQSGHNTVSWYQQALGQGPQFIFQYYREEENGRGNFPPRFSGLQFPNYSSELNVNALELDDSALYLCASSHTGTGRISPLHFGNGTRLTVT.

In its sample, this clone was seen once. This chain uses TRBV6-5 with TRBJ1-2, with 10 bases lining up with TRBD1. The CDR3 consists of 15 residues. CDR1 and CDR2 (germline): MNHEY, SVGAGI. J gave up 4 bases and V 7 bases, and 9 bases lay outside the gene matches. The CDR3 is CASKNPGQGTYGYTF. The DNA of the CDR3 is TGTGCCAGCAAGAATCCGGGACAGGGGACCTATGGCTACACCTTC.

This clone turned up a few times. The CDR3 DNA sequence: TGTGCCAGCAGCTTAGGTCCCGGTGAAGTCGAGGAAAAACTGTTTTTT. Protein: CASSLGPGEVEEKLFF. The V call is TRBV7-6, the J call TRBJ1-4; D gene uncertain. CDR3 length equals 16 residues. V was trimmed by 1 base and J by 8 bases, leaving 17 bases between them. Germline assignment: CDR1 SGHVS and CDR2 FNYEAQ.

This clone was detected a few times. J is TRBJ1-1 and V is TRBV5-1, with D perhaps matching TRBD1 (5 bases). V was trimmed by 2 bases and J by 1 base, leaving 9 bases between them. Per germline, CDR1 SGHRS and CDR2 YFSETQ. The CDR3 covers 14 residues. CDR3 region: CASSLNQGNTEAFF. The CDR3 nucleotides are TGCGCCAGCAGCTTAAATCAGGGGAACACTGAAGCTTTCTTT.

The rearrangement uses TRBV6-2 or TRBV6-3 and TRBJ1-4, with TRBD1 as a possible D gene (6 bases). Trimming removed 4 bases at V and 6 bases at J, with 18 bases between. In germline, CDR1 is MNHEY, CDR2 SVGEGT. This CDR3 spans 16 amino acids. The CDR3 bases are TGTGCCAGCAGTTTCCTGTTTCGACCAGGGGATGAAAAACTGTTTTTT. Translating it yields CASSFLFRPGDEKLFF.

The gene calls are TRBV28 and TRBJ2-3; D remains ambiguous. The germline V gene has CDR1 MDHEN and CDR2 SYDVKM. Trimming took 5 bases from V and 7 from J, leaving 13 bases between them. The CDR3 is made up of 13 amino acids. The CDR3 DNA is TGTGCCAGCAGTCCCGGCATACACTATACGCAGTATTTT. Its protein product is CASSPGIHYTQYF.

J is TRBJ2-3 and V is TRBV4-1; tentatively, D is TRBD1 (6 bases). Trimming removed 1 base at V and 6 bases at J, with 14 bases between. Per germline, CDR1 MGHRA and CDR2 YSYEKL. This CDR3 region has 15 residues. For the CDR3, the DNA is TGCGCCAGCAGCCAAGGGGACACCCGGTGGGATACGCAGTATTTT. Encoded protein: CASSQGDTRWDTQYF.

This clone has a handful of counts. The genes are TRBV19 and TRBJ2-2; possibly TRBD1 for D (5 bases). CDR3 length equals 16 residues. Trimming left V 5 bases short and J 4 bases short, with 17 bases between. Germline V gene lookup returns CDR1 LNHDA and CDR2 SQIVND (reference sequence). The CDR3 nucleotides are TGTGCCAGTAGTTCAGGGTGGGGAACCAGCACCGGGGAGCTGTTTTTT. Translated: CASSSGWGTSTGELFF. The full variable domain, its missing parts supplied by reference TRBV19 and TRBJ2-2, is DGGITQSPKYLFRKEGQNVTLSCEQNLNHDAMYWYRQDPGQGLRLIYYSQIVNDFQKGDIAEGYSVSREKKESFPLTVTSAQKNPTAFYLCASSSGWGTSTGELFFGEGSRLTVL.

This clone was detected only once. CDR3 residues: CATLATEAFF. The CDR3 coding sequence is TGTGCCACATTAGCCACTGAAGCTTTCTTT. This sequence joins TRBV28 and TRBJ1-1; D call uncertain. The CDR3 contains 10 residues. CDR1 is MDHEN, CDR2 SYDVKM, per germline. V was cut by 10 bases and J by 4 bases, with 7 bases left in between.

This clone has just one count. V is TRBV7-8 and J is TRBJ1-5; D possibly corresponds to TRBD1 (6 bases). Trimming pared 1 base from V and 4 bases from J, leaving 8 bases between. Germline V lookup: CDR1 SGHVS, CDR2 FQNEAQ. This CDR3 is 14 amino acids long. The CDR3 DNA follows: TGTGCCAGCAGCTTAGGGCAGGGGAATCAGCCCCAGCATTTT. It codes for CASSLGQGNQPQHF. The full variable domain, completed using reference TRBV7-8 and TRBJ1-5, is GAGVSQSPRYKVAKRGQDVALRCDPISGHVSLFWYQQALGQGPEFLTYFQNEAQLDKSGLPSDRFFAERPEGSVSTLKIQRTQQEDSAVYLCASSLGQGNQPQHFGDGTRLSIL.

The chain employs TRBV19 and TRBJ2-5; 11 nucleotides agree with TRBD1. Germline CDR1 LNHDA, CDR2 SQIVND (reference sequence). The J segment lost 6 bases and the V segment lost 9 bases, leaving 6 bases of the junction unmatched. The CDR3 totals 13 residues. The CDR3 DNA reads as TGTGCCAGCCAAAGGGACAGGGGGAAGACCCAGTACTTC. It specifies CASQRDRGKTQYF.